The 3 T cell receptor beta chains in this list originate from one sample, sequenced in a study of blood T cell repertoires in COVID-19. Measured with immunoSEQ multiplex PCR; TCRdb has only the in-frame clones, and not every one. The top ten hold 5.1% of the sample, which has under 450,000 clones, around 86% seen once. Source material: PBMCs or T cells enriched from blood (not recorded which). These receptors all stem from a woman aged 45-65 years who had recovered from COVID-19.

The table lists this clone with a few counts. CDR3 residues: CASSSRQGASGELFF. CDR3 DNA: TGTGCCAGCAGCTCCCGACAGGGGGCGTCCGGGGAGCTGTTTTTT. The chain recombines TRBV7-6 with TRBJ2-2; 10 bases line up with TRBD1. This CDR3 is built from 15 residues. After removal of 4 bases from V and 6 bases from J, the junction contained 5 bases not matched to a gene. Germline-derived CDR1 and CDR2 are SGHVS and FNYEAQ.

The rearrangement uses TRBV7-3 and TRBJ2-3, with a weak D call TRBD2 (6 bases). Between the trimmed V and J ends, which lost 1 base and 0 bases, there was a span of 8 bases. Germline V lookup: CDR1 SGHTA, CDR2 FQGTGA. The CDR3 loop spans 15 amino acids. CDR3 bases: TGTGCCAGCAGCTTAAGCGGGGATAGCACAGATACGCAGTATTTT. Its protein is CASSLSGDSTDTQYF. Looking up the rest from reference TRBV7-3 and TRBJ2-3 gives the full variable domain: GAGVSQTPSNKVTEKGKYVELRCDPISGHTALYWYRQSLGQGPEFLIYFQGTGAADDSGLPNDRFFAVRPEGSVSTLKIQRTERGDSAVYLCASSLSGDSTDTQYFGPGTRLTVL.

The J gene is TRBJ1-5, the V gene TRBV19; possible D gene TRBD1, 5 bases. Between the trimmed V and J ends, which lost 5 bases and 5 bases, there was a span of 16 bases. CDR1 is LNHDA and CDR2 is SQIVND in the germline V gene (reference sequence). The CDR3 extends over 15 amino acids. In DNA, the CDR3 is TGTGCCAGTAGTGACCAGGGCGGGGATTATCAGCCCCAGCATTTT. It is translated as CASSDQGGDYQPQHF.